The present T cell receptor (beta chain) was sequenced within a study of radiotherapy plus CTLA-4 blockade in lung cancer. Looking at the study overall: Objective responses emerged in roughly 20% of patients, and 31% attained disease control. Study-wide points: Expansion of tumor-derived TCR clones was observed in blood after radiotherapy plus ipilimumab.

CDR3 length equals 13 residues. CDR1 and CDR2 (germline): SEHNR, FQNEAQ (reference sequence). Trimming pared 5 bases from V and 3 bases from J, leaving 8 bases between. Notes on this clone: Its target is not known.

Profiled with immunoSEQ multiplex PCR; TCRdb holds only in-frame clones, not every one. In the table there are around 80,000 clones, roughly 79% of which are singletons. This clonotype was obtained from a human donor with non-small cell lung cancer whose response to radiotherapy plus ipilimumab could not be evaluated. Some clones in this sample may be carry-over from other donors' samples. This sample comprised peripheral blood, obtained from a patient treated with radiotherapy plus ipilimumab. The V and J genes are TRBV7-9 and TRBJ2-1; D remains unclear. Here the CDR3 reads CASSSPFYNEQFF. CDR3 nucleotides: TGTGCCAGCAGCAGCCCATTCTACAATGAGCAGTTCTTC.